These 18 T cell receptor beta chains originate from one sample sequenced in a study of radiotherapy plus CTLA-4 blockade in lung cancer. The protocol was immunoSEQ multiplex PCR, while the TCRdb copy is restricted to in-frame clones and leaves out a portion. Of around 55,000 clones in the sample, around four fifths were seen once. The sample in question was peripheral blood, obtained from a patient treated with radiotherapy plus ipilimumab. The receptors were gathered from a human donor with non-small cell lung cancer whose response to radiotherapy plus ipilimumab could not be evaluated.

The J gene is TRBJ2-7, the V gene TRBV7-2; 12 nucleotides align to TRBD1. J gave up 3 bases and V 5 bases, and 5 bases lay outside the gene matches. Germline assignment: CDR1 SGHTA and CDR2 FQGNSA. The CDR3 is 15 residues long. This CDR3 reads CASSPGQGAIYEQYF. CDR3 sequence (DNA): TGTGCCAGCAGCCCGGGACAGGGGGCAATCTACGAGCAGTACTTC.

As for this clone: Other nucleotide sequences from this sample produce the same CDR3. The CDR3 DNA is TGTGCCAGCAGCGTAGGCGGGGGGGCCCGCACAGATACGCAGTATTTT. It translates to CASSVGGGARTDTQYF. The rearrangement joins TRBV9 to TRBJ2-3; 9 bases match TRBD2. V was pared by 0 bases and J by 1 base, with 3 bases of the junction left unmatched. The CDR3 has 16 residues. Germline CDR1 and CDR2: SGDLS and YYNGEE.

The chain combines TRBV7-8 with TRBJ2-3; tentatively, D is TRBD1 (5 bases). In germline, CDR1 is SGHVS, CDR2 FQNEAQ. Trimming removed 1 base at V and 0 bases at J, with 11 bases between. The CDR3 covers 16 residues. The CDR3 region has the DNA TGTGCCAGCAGCTTAGGGACAACAACTAGCACAGATACGCAGTATTTT. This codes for CASSLGTTTSTDTQYF. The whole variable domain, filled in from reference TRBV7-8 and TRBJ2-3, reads GAGVSQSPRYKVAKRGQDVALRCDPISGHVSLFWYQQALGQGPEFLTYFQNEAQLDKSGLPSDRFFAERPEGSVSTLKIQRTQQEDSAVYLCASSLGTTTSTDTQYFGPGTRLTVL.

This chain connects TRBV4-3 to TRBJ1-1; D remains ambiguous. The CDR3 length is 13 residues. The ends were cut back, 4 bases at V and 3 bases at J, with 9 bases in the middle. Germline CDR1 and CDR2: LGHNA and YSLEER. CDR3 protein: CASSRVLDTEAFF. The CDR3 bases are TGCGCCAGCAGCCGAGTCCTGGACACTGAAGCTTTCTTT.

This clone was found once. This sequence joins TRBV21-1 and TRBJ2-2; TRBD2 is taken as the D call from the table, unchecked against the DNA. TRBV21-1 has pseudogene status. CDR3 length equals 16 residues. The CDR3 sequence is CASSKRRERGTGELFF. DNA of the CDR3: TGTGCCAGCAGCAAACGGCGGGAGAGGGGGACCGGGGAGCTGTTTTTT.

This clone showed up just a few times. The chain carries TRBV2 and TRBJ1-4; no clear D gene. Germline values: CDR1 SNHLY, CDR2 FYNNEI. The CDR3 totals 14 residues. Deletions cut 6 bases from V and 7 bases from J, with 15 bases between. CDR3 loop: CASRVQEGGEKLFF. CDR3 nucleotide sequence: TGTGCCAGCAGGGTACAAGAGGGCGGTGAAAAACTGTTTTTT. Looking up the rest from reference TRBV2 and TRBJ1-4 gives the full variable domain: EPEVTQTPSHQVTQMGQEVILRCVPISNHLYFYWYRQILGQKVEFLVSFYNNEISEKSEIFDDQFSVERPDGSNFTLKIRSTKLEDSAMYFCASRVQEGGEKLFFGSGTQLSVL.

DNA of the CDR3: TGCGCCAGCAGCTGGGGACGGGGCCTAGCGCCCAACAATGAGCAGTTCTTC. Its translation: CASSWGRGLAPNNEQFF. The chain has TRBV5-1 and TRBJ2-1; a possible D gene is TRBD2 (6 bases). The CDR3 has 17 residues. Trimming took 3 bases from V and 5 from J, leaving 21 bases between them. Germline CDR1 SGHRS, CDR2 YFSETQ.

CDR3: CASSPGGIDTQYF. The DNA for the CDR3 is TGTGCCAGCAGCCCAGGGGGGATCGATACGCAGTATTTT. The V and J genes are TRBV7-9 and TRBJ2-3; perhaps TRBD1 as D (7 bases). This CDR3 is 13 amino acids long. CDR1 is SEHNR, CDR2 FQNEAQ, per germline (reference sequence). With 5 bases removed from V and 6 bases from J, the gap between germline ends came to 12 bases.

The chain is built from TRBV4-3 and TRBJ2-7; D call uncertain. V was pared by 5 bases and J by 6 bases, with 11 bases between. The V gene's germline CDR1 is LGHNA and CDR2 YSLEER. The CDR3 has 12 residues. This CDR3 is CASSLAHREQYF. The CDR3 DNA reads TGCGCCAGCAGCTTGGCCCATCGCGAGCAGTACTTC.

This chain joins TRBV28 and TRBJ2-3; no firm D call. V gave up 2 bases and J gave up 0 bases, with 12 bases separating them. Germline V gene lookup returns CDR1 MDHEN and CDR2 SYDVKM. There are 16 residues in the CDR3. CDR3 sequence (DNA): TGTGCCAGCAGTTTAGGGCGATCCCCCAGCACAGATACGCAGTATTTT. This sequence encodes CASSLGRSPSTDTQYF.

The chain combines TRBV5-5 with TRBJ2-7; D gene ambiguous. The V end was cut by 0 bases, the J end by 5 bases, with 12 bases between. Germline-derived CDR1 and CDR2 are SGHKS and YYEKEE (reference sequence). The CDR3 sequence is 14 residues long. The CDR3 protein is CASSLGPIQDEQYF. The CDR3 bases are TGTGCCAGCAGCTTGGGGCCGATCCAGGACGAGCAGTACTTC.

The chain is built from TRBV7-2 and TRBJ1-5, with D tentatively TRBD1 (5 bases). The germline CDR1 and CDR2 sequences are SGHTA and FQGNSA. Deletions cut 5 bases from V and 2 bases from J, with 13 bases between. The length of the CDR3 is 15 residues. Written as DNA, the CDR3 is TGTGCCAGCAGCCTCCAGGTAGGGGGCAATCAGCCCCAGCATTTT. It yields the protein CASSLQVGGNQPQHF.

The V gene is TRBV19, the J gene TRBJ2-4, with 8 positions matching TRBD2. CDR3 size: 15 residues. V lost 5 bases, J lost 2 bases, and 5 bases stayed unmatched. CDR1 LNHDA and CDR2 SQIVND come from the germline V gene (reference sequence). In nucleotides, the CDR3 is TGTGCCAGTAGTCCTTCGGGGGGGACCAAAAACATTCAGTACTTC. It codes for CASSPSGGTKNIQYF.

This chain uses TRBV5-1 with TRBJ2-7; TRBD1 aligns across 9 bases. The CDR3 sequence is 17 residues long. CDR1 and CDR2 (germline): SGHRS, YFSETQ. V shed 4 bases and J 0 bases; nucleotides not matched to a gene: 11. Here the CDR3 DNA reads TGCGCCAGCAGCGACAGGGGGTCCACCATTTTCTCCTACGAGCAGTACTTC. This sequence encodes CASSDRGSTIFSYEQYF.

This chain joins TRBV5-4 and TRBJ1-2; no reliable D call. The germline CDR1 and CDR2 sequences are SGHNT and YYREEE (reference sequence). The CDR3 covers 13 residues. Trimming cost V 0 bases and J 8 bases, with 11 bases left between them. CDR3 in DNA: TGTGCCAGCAGCTTGGTGGCGGAGGGAGGCTACACCTTC. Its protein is CASSLVAEGGYTF. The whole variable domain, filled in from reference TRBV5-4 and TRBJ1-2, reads ETGVTQSPTHLIKTRGQQVTLRCSSQSGHNTVSWYQQALGQGPQFIFQYYREEENGRGNFPPRFSGLQFPNYSSELNVNALELDDSALYLCASSLVAEGGYTFGSGTRLTVV.

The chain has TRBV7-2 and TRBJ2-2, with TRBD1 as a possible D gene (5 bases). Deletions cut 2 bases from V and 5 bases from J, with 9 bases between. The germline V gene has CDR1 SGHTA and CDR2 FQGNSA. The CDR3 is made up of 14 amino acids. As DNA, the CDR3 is TGTGCCAGCAGCTTACAGGGTCGAACCGGGGAGCTGTTTTTT. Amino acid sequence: CASSLQGRTGELFF.

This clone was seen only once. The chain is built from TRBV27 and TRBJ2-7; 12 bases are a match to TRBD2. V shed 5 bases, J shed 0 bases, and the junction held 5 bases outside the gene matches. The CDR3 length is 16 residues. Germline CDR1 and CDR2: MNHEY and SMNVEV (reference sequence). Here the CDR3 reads CASSVLAGGPSYEQYF. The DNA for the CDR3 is TGTGCCAGCAGTGTACTAGCGGGAGGCCCCTCCTACGAGCAGTACTTC.

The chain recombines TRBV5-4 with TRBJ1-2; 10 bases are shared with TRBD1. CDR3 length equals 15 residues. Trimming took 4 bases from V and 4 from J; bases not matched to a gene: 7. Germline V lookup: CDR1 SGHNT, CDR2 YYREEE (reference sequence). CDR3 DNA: TGTGCCAGCAGCCCGGAGGGGACAGGGGTCTATGGCTACACCTTC. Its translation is CASSPEGTGVYGYTF.